Listed below are T cell receptor beta chains from one sample, sequenced in a study of post-analysis software for immune sequencing data. TCRdb called the PCR reads again in MiXCR, with one record for every CDR3 protein. The sample records a few hundred thousand distinct CDR3 sequences, 45% being singletons. The sequencing sample was made of blood. These receptors all come from a girl between 10 and 17 years old with multiple sclerosis. Each CDR3 is given with its conserved first and last residue.

cdr3_aa j_call v_call
CASSYDMGGAKNIQYF TRBJ2-4 TRBV6-5
CASSQRNEQFF TRBJ2-1 TRBV3-1
CASTLTGWNTGELFF TRBJ2-2 TRBV9
CASSLAGGLAPNQPQHF TRBJ1-5 TRBV7-2
CSARAPSGITDTQYF TRBJ2-3 TRBV20-1
CASSARWTSYNEQFF TRBJ2-1 TRBV28
CASSLEARYEQYF TRBJ2-7 TRBV5-1
CASKGNRAYEQYF TRBJ2-7 TRBV6-6
CASSDAGTRQFF TRBJ2-1 TRBV25-1
CASSGGLADQETQYF TRBJ2-5 TRBV5-1
CASSLAATRYEQFF TRBJ2-1 TRBV5-6
CASSLSWAGTSRTDTQYF TRBJ2-3 TRBV11-2
CASRNYRGLETQYF TRBJ2-5 TRBV6-6
CASSPDGTDYLADTQYF TRBJ2-3 TRBV2
CASLTSGRANEQFF TRBJ2-1 TRBV2
CAWSVRGGEKLFF TRBJ1-4 TRBV30
CSARGRGPETQYF TRBJ2-5 TRBV20-1
CASSTVIEQFF TRBJ2-1 TRBV28
CASSQDPDHGEQYF TRBJ2-7 TRBV4-2
CAGQGVYEQYF TRBJ2-7 TRBV30
CASRERLKDEQYF - TRBV25-1
CASSGLLYNEQFF TRBJ2-1 TRBV7-9
CAIRQASGHEQYF TRBJ2-7 TRBV10-3
CASRGLFTGELFF TRBJ2-2 TRBV12-3/TRBV12-4
CSARVGGAKYTEAFF TRBJ1-1 TRBV20-1
CASSASIEQFF TRBJ2-1 TRBV19
CAISIAGGPDTQYF TRBJ2-3 TRBV10-3
CAISDEGKGDEQFF TRBJ2-1 TRBV10-3
CSVCRVMNTEAFF TRBJ1-1 TRBV29-1
CASSLGRHPSNQPQHF TRBJ1-5 TRBV7-2
CASSRTPGGEAFF TRBJ1-1 TRBV6-5
CASSAPGPTIQYF TRBJ2-4 TRBV9